This T cell receptor (beta chain) was profiled in a study of patients and donors after allogeneic stem cell transplantation. This clonotype was detected only a few times. A read error may produce the germline difference seen at one junction end. MiXCR was run by TCRdb on the RT-PCR reads, yielding one entry per CDR3 protein. The sample carries roughly 940,000 distinct CDR3 sequences, approximately 18% recorded once. From germline, CDR1 is SGHTA and CDR2 FQGTGA. The CDR3 sequence is 15 residues long. This clonotype was sampled from a human donor who was either an allogeneic HSCT recipient or a stem cell or donor lymphocyte infusion donor (not recorded which). It is not recorded whose cells these are; they may come from a transplant donor. Sequencing input: blood, either unsorted or a sorted T cell fraction (not recorded which). This sequence joins TRBV7-3 and TRBJ1-1; possible D gene TRBD1, 6 bases. CDR3 amino acids: CASSLSTGLNAEAFF. In nucleotides, the CDR3 is TGTGCCAGCAGCTTAAGTACAGGGTTGAACGCTGAAGCTTTCTTT.